These 30 T cell receptor beta chains were all obtained from the same sample, sequenced in a study of neurological immune-mediated disorders. Each CDR3 protein gets one entry after TCRdb re-called the 5' RACE reads with MiXCR. This table holds about 65,000 distinct CDR3 sequences, approximately 3.7% found once. The sequenced material came from PBMCs. The receptor set was obtained from a man aged 45-65 years with multiple sclerosis.

The rearrangement joins TRBV7-9 to TRBJ1-5, with 10 bases that match TRBD1. This CDR3 region has 16 residues. The ends lost 5 bases at V and 4 bases at J; junction bases unmatched: 8. The germline V gene encodes CDR1 SEHNR and CDR2 FQNEAQ (reference sequence). CDR3 amino acids: CASSPGTGARNQPQHF. The CDR3 DNA follows: TGTGCCAGCAGCCCAGGGACAGGGGCTAGAAATCAGCCCCAGCATTTT.

This clonotype has at least ten counts. V and J are TRBV9 and TRBJ2-2; 7 nucleotides align to TRBD1. The CDR3 runs to 15 residues. V shed 3 bases, J shed 3 bases, and the junction held 5 bases outside the gene matches. In germline, CDR1 is SGDLS, CDR2 YYNGEE. CDR3 residues: CASSGTGDYTGELFF. The CDR3 nucleotides read TGTGCCAGCAGCGGAACAGGGGATTACACCGGGGAGCTGTTTTTT.

This clonotype was detected ten times or more. The chain employs TRBV7-6 and TRBJ2-5, with TRBD1 identical over 9 bases. Germline trimming cut 1 base from V and 5 bases from J; bases unmatched to any gene: 5. The CDR3 runs to 15 residues. Looked up from germline, CDR1 is SGHVS and CDR2 is FNYEAQ. For the CDR3, the DNA is TGTGCCAGCAGCTTAGGAAGGACAGGGGTGGAGACCCAGTACTTC. Translating it yields CASSLGRTGVETQYF.

This clonotype was counted ten times or more. J is TRBJ1-2 and V is TRBV10-3; TRBD1 matches 7 bases. The CDR3 runs to 13 residues. Germline trimming cut 11 bases from V and 1 base from J; bases unmatched to any gene: 7. From germline, CDR1 is ENHRY and CDR2 SYGVKD. CDR3 residues: CAARQGNNYGYTF. The CDR3 nucleotides are TGTGCCGCCCGACAGGGTAATAACTATGGCTACACCTTC.

This clonotype was observed many times. The rearrangement uses TRBV2 and TRBJ2-1; 8 bases match TRBD2. Germline V CDR1 and CDR2: SNHLY, FYNNEI. CDR3 length: 13 amino acids. Trimming removed 4 bases from V and 12 bases from J; junction bases left unmatched: 8. The CDR3 DNA follows: TGTGCCAGCAGTGCGGATCGCGGGAGGTCGCAGTTCTTC. Amino acid sequence: CASSADRGRSQFF.

About this clonotype: Since a much larger clone is just one base distant, this may be a read error. The CDR3 end shows no conserved phenylalanine or tryptophan, and so a read error is likely. As DNA, the CDR3 is TGCGCCAGCAGCCCCGGGCCAGTATCCTATGGGTATGGCTACACCATC. Translation gives CASSPGPVSYGYGYTI. The chain is built from TRBV4-1 and TRBJ1-2; D is uncertain. Germline values: CDR1 MGHRA, CDR2 YSYEKL. Between the trimmed V and J ends, which lost 4 bases and 5 bases, there was a span of 20 bases. The CDR3 contains 16 residues.

This clonotype was observed at least ten times. CDR3 bases: TGTGCCAGCCGCGTAGAGGGTACAGCGGGTGAGCAGTTCTTC. This translates into CASRVEGTAGEQFF. This chain joins TRBV6-6 and TRBJ2-1; maybe TRBD2 (6 bases). Germline V gene sequence: CDR1 MNHNY, CDR2 SVGAGI (reference sequence). V lost 8 bases and J lost 9, with 20 bases in between. There are 14 residues in the CDR3.

This clonotype was observed many times. The rearrangement links TRBV20-1 to TRBJ2-7, with 7 bases lining up with TRBD1. The CDR3 runs 13 residues. Germline assignment: CDR1 DFQATT and CDR2 SNEGSKA (reference sequence). V lost 4 bases and J lost 4; bases outside the gene matches: 7. CDR3 sequence: CSAKGGAGYEQYV. The CDR3 DNA follows: TGCAGTGCTAAAGGGGGCGCCGGGTACGAGCAGTACGTC.

This clonotype was recorded many times. The V call is TRBV12-3 or TRBV12-4, the J call TRBJ2-3, with TRBD2 identical over 10 bases. This CDR3 contains 14 residues. J gave up 6 bases and V 2 bases, and 2 bases lay outside the gene matches. The DNA of the CDR3 is TGTGCCAGCAGTTTACTAGCGGGGGCGGATACGCAGTATTTT. Translated, it gives CASSLLAGADTQYF.

At least ten counts were recorded for this clonotype. The chain is built from TRBV3-1 and TRBJ2-7, with 7 positions matching TRBD1. After removal of 2 bases from V and 6 bases from J, the junction contained 10 bases not matched to a gene. This CDR3 spans 15 amino acids. Germline lookup yields CDR1 LGHDT and CDR2 YNNKEL (reference sequence). The DNA of the CDR3 is TGTGCCAGCAGCCAAACGCGACAGGGACCGAGCGAGCAGTACTTC. Translated: CASSQTRQGPSEQYF.

In this sample, this clonotype turned up many times. The chain combines TRBV12-3 or TRBV12-4 with TRBJ2-5; TRBD2 is a possible D gene (6 bases). The CDR3 spans 15 residues. The V gene lost 0 bases and the J gene lost 6 bases, with 14 bases spanning the gap. The chain's CDR3 is CASSLALGGGKTQYF. CDR3 nucleotide sequence: TGTGCCAGCAGTTTAGCTCTGGGGGGAGGAAAGACCCAGTACTTC.

This clonotype appeared many times. The J gene is TRBJ1-2, the V gene TRBV7-2; D call uncertain. The length of the CDR3 is 16 residues. Germline loops: CDR1 SGHTA, CDR2 FQGNSA. V lost 6 bases, J lost 7 bases, and 24 bases lay in between. CDR3 protein: CASSPRSTGSLRGYTF. In DNA, the CDR3 is TGTGCCAGCAGTCCTCGAAGTACTGGTTCGTTGCGTGGCTACACCTTC.

This clonotype was seen more than once but under ten times. V is TRBV5-1 and J is TRBJ1-6; D not resolved. The germline V gene encodes CDR1 SGHRS and CDR2 YFSETQ. Trimming shortened V by 0 bases and J by 8 bases, and 6 bases separated the two germline ends. This CDR3 contains 13 residues. CDR3 sequence (DNA): TGCGCCAGCAGCTTGGAAACGTATTCACCCCTCCACTTT. Translating it yields CASSLETYSPLHF. Complete variable domain (other parts from reference TRBV5-1 and TRBJ1-6): KAGVTQTPRYLIKTRGQQVTLSCSPISGHRSVSWYQQTPGQGLQFLFEYFSETQRNKGNFPGRFSGRQFSNSRSEMNVSTLELGDSALYLCASSLETYSPLHFGNGTRLTVT.

Comments on this clonotype: A much bigger clone sits one base away, suggesting this may be a read error. J is TRBJ2-5 and V is TRBV7-2; D remains ambiguous. V lost 1 base and J lost 2, with 5 bases in between. This CDR3 contains 13 residues. Germline CDR1 is SGHTA and CDR2 is FQGNSA. CDR3 amino acids: CASSLGKQETQYF. The CDR3 DNA reads as TGTGCCAGCAGCTTAGGAAAGCAAGAGACCCAGTACTTC.

This clonotype was counted many times. This chain joins TRBV6-6 and TRBJ1-2; D remains unclear. Trimming left V 0 bases short and J 5 bases short, with 10 bases between. The germline CDR1 and CDR2 sequences are MNHNY and SVGAGI (reference sequence). The CDR3 contains 14 residues. The CDR3 sequence: CASSYSMGSYGYTF. Here the CDR3 DNA reads TGTGCCAGCAGTTACTCGATGGGCAGTTATGGCTACACCTTC.

The chain combines TRBV3-1 with TRBJ1-3; D not resolved. V lost 4 bases to trimming and J lost 11 bases, with 18 bases between them. Per germline, CDR1 LGHDT and CDR2 YNNKEL (reference sequence). CDR3 length: 14 residues. CDR3 sequence reads: CASSLFEQFRPIYF. CDR3 DNA: TGTGCCAGCAGCCTCTTCGAACAATTTCGACCCATATATTTT.

The sample holds many counts of this clonotype. Here the CDR3 DNA reads TGCAGCGTTGACGGACTAGCGGCTCAAGAGACCCAGTACTTC. Amino acids: CSVDGLAAQETQYF. The rearrangement links TRBV29-1 to TRBJ2-5; 10 bases agree with TRBD2. J lost 2 bases, V lost 3 bases, and 3 bases had no gene match. Germline V gene sequence: CDR1 SQVTM, CDR2 ANQGSEA. CDR3 size: 14 residues.

This clonotype was observed many times. The J gene is TRBJ2-7, the V gene TRBV20-1; 10 bases align to TRBD1. The CDR3 spans 14 residues. Germline CDR1 reads DFQATT; CDR2 reads SNEGSKA (reference sequence). V dropped 1 base and J dropped 6; count of bases not matched to a gene: 6. CDR3 residues: CSARGGTGVGEQYF. DNA of the CDR3: TGCAGTGCTAGAGGTGGGACAGGGGTCGGCGAGCAGTACTTC.

This clonotype was found many times. The rearrangement joins TRBV12-3 or TRBV12-4 to TRBJ1-5, with D possibly matching TRBD1 (5 bases). This CDR3 comprises 19 residues. The germline V and J ends were trimmed by 5 bases and 0 bases, with 23 bases remaining between them. The CDR3 region has the DNA TGTGCCAGCAGTCTAACAGGTATCCTTAGGCGGAATAGCAATCAGCCCCAGCATTTT. It encodes CASSLTGILRRNSNQPQHF.

This clonotype was detected ten times or more. This rearrangement joins TRBV12-3 or TRBV12-4 to TRBJ2-1, with a possible D match to TRBD2 (6 bases). V dropped 6 bases and J dropped 6 bases, with 21 bases sitting between them. The CDR3 has 16 amino acids. The CDR3 is CASRSFGGAQTNEQFF. CDR3 DNA sequence: TGTGCCAGCAGGTCCTTCGGCGGGGCACAAACCAATGAGCAGTTCTTC.

This clonotype came up many times. The chain couples TRBV20-1 to TRBJ1-1; 9 positions agree with TRBD1. The V gene end was trimmed by 4 bases and the J gene end by 3 bases; junction bases not matched to a gene: 6. Germline-derived CDR1 and CDR2 are DFQATT and SNEGSKA (reference sequence). The CDR3 extends over 14 amino acids. The CDR3 region has the DNA TGCAGTGCTATGGACAGGGGATGGGACACTGAAGCTTTCTTT. Its protein product is CSAMDRGWDTEAFF.

This clonotype was recorded many times. The V and J genes are TRBV3-1 and TRBJ1-1; the D gene is possibly TRBD1 (5 bases). The CDR3 has 13 residues. V was shortened by 4 bases and J by 4 bases, with 10 bases between the two germline ends. CDR1 is LGHDT, CDR2 YNNKEL, per germline (reference sequence). CDR3 region: CASSLGHSTEAFF. CDR3 sequence (DNA): TGTGCCAGCAGCCTAGGACATTCCACTGAAGCTTTCTTT.

This clonotype showed up many times. The V call is TRBV5-1, the J call TRBJ1-1; 8 nucleotides match TRBD1. The ends lost 4 bases at V and 5 bases at J; junction bases unmatched: 10. CDR3 length: 15 residues. CDR1 is SGHRS and CDR2 is YFSETQ in the germline V gene. The CDR3 reads CASSLDGQGVTEAFF. CDR3 bases: TGCGCCAGCAGCCTGGACGGACAGGGCGTTACTGAAGCTTTCTTT.

This clonotype turned up a few times. The CDR3 bases are TGTGCCAGCAGCTTAGCCCCAGATACGCAGTATTTT. Residues: CASSLAPDTQYF. V and J are TRBV7-9 and TRBJ2-3; D not resolved. The germline gives CDR1 SEHNR, CDR2 FQNEAQ (reference sequence). There are 12 residues in the CDR3. V shed 0 bases and J shed 4 bases, with 2 bases lying between them.

The table lists this clonotype with a few counts. Being one base from a much bigger clone, this may be a read error. V is TRBV3-1 and J is TRBJ2-5, with D unclear. The CDR3 runs 15 residues. With 0 bases removed from V and 5 bases from J, the gap between germline ends came to 13 bases. Germline V gene lookup returns CDR1 LGHDT and CDR2 YNNKEL (reference sequence). The CDR3 coding sequence is TGTGCCAGCAGCCAAGATTGGGGAAAAAGGGAGACCCAGTACTTC. It is translated as CASSQDWGKRETQYF.

This clonotype appeared many times. This chain connects TRBV27 to TRBJ2-1, with D possibly being TRBD2 (7 bases). V was trimmed by 1 base and J by 4 bases, leaving 14 bases between them. The CDR3 totals 16 residues. Germline lookup yields CDR1 MNHEY and CDR2 SMNVEV (reference sequence). The CDR3 DNA is TGTGCCAGCAGTTTATACGGCGGGGGCCAGTACAATGAGCAGTTCTTC. Translation gives CASSLYGGGQYNEQFF.

This clonotype has just a few counts. A much larger clonotype is one base distant, so this may be a read error. This chain uses TRBV5-1 with TRBJ1-5, with D unresolved. Germline V gene lookup returns CDR1 SGHRS and CDR2 YFSETQ. There are 12 residues in the CDR3. CDR3 residues: CASSLEPEPQNF. The CDR3 region has the DNA TGCGCCAGCAGCTTGGAGCCGGAGCCCCAGAATTTT.

This clonotype has ten or more counts. The V gene is TRBV2, the J gene TRBJ1-2; D may be TRBD1 (6 bases). The CDR3 is 12 residues long. The germline CDR1 and CDR2 sequences are SNHLY and FYNNEI. Trimming removed 8 bases from V and 8 bases from J, with 15 bases in between. CDR3 residues: CASRRTEGGYTF. The DNA of the CDR3 is TGTGCCAGCCGACGGACAGAGGGAGGCTACACCTTC.

Ten or more counts support this clonotype. This sequence joins TRBV7-2 and TRBJ1-1; no clear D. The CDR3 length is 13 residues. The germline V gene encodes CDR1 SGHTA and CDR2 FQGNSA. The ends were cut back, 6 bases at V and 4 bases at J, with 12 bases in the middle. CDR3 region: CASRHGRTTEAFF. Here the CDR3 DNA reads TGTGCCAGCAGACACGGACGGACCACTGAAGCTTTCTTT. Supplemented by reference TRBV7-2 and TRBJ1-1, the full variable domain reads GAGVSQSPSNKVTEKGKDVELRCDPISGHTALYWYRQSLGQGLEFLIYFQGNSAPDKSGLPSDRFSAERTGGSVSTLTIQRTQQEDSAVYLCASRHGRTTEAFFGQGTRLTVV.

This clonotype was recorded at least ten times. The genes are TRBV19 and TRBJ1-1, with D unresolved. The CDR3 loop spans 14 amino acids. Germline assignment: CDR1 LNHDA and CDR2 SQIVND (reference sequence). V dropped 3 bases and J dropped 3 bases, with 11 bases sitting between them. The CDR3 DNA sequence: TGTGCCAGTAGTATTGGATTTCCCCACACTGAAGCTTTCTTT. It yields the protein CASSIGFPHTEAFF. Together with reference TRBV19 and TRBJ1-1, the CDR3 gives the full variable domain: DGGITQSPKYLFRKEGQNVTLSCEQNLNHDAMYWYRQDPGQGLRLIYYSQIVNDFQKGDIAEGYSVSREKKESFPLTVTSAQKNPTAFYLCASSIGFPHTEAFFGQGTRLTVV.